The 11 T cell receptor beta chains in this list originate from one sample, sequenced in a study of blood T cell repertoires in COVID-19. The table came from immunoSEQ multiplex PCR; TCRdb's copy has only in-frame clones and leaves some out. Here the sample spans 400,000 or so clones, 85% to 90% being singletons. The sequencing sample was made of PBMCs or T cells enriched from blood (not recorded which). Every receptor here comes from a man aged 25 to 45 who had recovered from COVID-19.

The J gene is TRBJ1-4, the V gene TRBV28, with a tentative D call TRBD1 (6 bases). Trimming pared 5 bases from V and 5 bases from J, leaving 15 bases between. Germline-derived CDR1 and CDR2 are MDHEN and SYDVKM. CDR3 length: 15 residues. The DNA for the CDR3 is TGTGCCAGCAGTGAGCACAGGGTAGAGAATGAAAAACTGTTTTTT. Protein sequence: CASSEHRVENEKLFF. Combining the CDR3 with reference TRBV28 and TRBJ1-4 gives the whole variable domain DVKVTQSSRYLVKRTGEKVFLECVQDMDHENMFWYRQDPGLGLRLIYFSYDVKMKEKGDIPEGYSVSREKKERFSLILESASTNQTSMYLCASSEHRVENEKLFFGSGTQLSVL.

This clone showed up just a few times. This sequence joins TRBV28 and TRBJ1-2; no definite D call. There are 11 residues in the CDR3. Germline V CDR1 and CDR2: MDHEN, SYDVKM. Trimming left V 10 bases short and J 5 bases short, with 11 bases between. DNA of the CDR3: TGTGCCACCTACTCCGGTTATGGCTACACCTTC. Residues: CATYSGYGYTF.

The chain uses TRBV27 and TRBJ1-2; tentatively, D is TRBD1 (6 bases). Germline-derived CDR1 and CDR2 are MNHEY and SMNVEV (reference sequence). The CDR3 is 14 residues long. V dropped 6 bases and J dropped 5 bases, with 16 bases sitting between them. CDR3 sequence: CASRKLGQPYGYTF. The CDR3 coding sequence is TGTGCCAGCAGAAAACTCGGACAGCCTTATGGCTACACCTTC.

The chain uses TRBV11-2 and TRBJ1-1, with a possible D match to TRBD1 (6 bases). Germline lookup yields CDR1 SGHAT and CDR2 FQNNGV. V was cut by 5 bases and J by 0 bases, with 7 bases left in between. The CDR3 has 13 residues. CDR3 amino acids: CASSGQMNTEAFF. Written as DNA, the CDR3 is TGTGCCAGCAGCGGACAGATGAACACTGAAGCTTTCTTT.

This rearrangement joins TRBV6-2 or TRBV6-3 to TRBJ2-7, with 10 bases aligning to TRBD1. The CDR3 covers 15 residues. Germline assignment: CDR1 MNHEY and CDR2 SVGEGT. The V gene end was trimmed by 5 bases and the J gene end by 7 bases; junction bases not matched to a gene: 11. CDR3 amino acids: CASSTHGTGVWEQYF. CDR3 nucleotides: TGTGCCAGCAGTACCCACGGGACAGGGGTCTGGGAGCAGTACTTC.

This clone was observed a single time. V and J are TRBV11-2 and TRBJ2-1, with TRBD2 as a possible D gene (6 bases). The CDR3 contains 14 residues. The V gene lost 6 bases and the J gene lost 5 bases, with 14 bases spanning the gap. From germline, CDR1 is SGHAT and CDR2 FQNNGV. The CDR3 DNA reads TGTGCCAGCAGACCTCGGGGGACCGACAATGAGCAGTTCTTC. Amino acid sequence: CASRPRGTDNEQFF. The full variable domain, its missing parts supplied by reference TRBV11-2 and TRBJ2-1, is EAGVAQSPRYKIIEKRQSVAFWCNPISGHATLYWYQQILGQGPKLLIQFQNNGVVDDSQLPKDRFSAERLKGVDSTLKIQPAKLEDSAVYLCASRPRGTDNEQFFGPGTRLTVL.

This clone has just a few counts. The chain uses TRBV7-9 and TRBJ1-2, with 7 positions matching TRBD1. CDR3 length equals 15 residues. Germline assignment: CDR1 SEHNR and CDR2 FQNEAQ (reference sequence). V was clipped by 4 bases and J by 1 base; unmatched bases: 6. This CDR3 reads CASSSTRDSNYGYTF. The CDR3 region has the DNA TGTGCCAGCAGCTCCACCCGGGACAGTAACTATGGCTACACCTTC.

The CDR3 region is CASSDVLRETQYF. The CDR3 DNA follows: TGCGCCAGCAGTGACGTACTCAGGGAGACCCAGTACTTC. V is TRBV10-1 and J is TRBJ2-5; D is undetermined. Trimming pared 3 bases from V and 5 bases from J, leaving 10 bases between. This CDR3 contains 13 residues. The germline gives CDR1 WNHNN, CDR2 SYGVQD (reference sequence).

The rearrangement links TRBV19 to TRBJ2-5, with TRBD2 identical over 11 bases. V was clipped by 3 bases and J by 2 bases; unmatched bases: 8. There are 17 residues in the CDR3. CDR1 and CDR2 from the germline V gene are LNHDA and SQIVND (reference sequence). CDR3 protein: CASSILTSGGFQETQYF. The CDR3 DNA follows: TGTGCCAGTAGTATCCTTACTAGCGGGGGTTTTCAAGAGACCCAGTACTTC.

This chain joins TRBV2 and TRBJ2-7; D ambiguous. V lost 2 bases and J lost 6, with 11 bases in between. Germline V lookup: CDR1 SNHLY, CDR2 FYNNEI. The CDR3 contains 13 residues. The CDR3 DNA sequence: TGTGCCAGCAGTGAACCCGGTTCCCTCGAGCAGTACTTC. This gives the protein CASSEPGSLEQYF.

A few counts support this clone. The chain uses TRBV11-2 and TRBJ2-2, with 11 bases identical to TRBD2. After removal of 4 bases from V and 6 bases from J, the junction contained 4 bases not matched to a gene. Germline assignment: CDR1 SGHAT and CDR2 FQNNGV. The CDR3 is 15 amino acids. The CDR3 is CASSSGTSGSGELFF. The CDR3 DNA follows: TGTGCCAGCAGCTCCGGGACTAGCGGATCCGGGGAGCTGTTTTTT. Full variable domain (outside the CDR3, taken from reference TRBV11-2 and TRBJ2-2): EAGVAQSPRYKIIEKRQSVAFWCNPISGHATLYWYQQILGQGPKLLIQFQNNGVVDDSQLPKDRFSAERLKGVDSTLKIQPAKLEDSAVYLCASSSGTSGSGELFFGEGSRLTVL.